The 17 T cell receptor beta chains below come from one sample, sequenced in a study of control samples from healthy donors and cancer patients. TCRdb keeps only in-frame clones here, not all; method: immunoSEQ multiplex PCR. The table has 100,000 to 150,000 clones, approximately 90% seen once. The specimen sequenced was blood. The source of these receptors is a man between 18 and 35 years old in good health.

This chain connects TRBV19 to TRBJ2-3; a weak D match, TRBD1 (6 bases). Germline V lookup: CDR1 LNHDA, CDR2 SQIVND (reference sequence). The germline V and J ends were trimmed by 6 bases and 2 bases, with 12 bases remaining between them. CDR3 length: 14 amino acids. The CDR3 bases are TGTGCCAGTAGAAGGGGGAGTGCCACAGATACGCAGTATTTT. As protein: CASRRGSATDTQYF.

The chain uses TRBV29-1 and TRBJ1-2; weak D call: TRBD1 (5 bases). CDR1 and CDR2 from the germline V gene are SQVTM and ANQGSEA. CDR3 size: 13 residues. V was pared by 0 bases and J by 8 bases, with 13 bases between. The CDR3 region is CSVEDPGAGGYTF. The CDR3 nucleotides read TGCAGCGTTGAAGATCCTGGGGCGGGCGGCTACACCTTC.

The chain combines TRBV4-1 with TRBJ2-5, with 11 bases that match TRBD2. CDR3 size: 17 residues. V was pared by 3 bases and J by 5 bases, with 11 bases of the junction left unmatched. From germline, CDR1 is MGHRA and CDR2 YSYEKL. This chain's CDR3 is CASSQRVAGGTVETQYF. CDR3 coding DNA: TGCGCCAGCAGCCAGAGAGTAGCGGGGGGGACGGTGGAGACCCAGTACTTC.

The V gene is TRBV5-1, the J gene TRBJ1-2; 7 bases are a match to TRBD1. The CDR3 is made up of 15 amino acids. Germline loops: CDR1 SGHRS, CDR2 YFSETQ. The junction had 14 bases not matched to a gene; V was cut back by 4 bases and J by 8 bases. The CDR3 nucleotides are TGCGCCAGCAGCCCGGCCGGAGCAGGGGGATGGGGCTACACCTTC. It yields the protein CASSPAGAGGWGYTF.

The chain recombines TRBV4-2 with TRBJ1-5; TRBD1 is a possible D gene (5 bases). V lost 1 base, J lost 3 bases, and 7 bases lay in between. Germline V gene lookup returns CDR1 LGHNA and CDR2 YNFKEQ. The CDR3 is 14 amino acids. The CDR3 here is CASSQGQSNQPQHF. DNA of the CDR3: TGTGCCAGCAGCCAAGGACAGTCCAATCAGCCCCAGCATTTT.

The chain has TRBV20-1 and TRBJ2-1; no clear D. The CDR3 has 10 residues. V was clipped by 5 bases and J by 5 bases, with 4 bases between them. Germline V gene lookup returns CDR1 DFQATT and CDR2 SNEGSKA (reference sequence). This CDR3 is CSAGDNEQFF. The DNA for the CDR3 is TGCAGTGCTGGGGACAATGAGCAGTTCTTC.

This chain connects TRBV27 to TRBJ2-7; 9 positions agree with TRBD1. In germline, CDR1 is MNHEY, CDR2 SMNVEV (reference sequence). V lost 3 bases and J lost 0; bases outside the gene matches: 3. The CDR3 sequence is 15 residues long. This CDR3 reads CASSFGTGSSYEQYF. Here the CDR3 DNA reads TGTGCCAGCAGTTTCGGGACAGGGTCCTCCTACGAGCAGTACTTC.

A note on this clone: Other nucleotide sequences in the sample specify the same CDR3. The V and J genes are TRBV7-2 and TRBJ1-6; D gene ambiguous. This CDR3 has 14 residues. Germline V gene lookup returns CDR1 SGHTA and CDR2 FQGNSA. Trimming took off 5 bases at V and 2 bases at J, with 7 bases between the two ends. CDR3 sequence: CASSLATYNSPLHF. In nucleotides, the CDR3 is TGTGCCAGCAGCCTGGCAACCTATAATTCACCCCTCCACTTT.

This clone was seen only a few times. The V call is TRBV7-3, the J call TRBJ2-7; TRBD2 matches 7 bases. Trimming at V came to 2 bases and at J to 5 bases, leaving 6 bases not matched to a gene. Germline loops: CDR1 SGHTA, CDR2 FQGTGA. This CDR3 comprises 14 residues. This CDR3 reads CASSLSGGLDEQYF. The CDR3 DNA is TGTGCCAGCAGCTTATCCGGCGGACTAGACGAGCAGTACTTC.

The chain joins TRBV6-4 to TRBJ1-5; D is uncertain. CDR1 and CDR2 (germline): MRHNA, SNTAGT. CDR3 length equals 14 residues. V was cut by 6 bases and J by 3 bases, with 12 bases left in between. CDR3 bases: TGTGCCAGCAGAGGCGGACCGCCCAATCAGCCCCAGCATTTT. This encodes CASRGGPPNQPQHF.

In DNA, the CDR3 is TGCGCCAGCAGCCAAGGCGTCAGTGCAACTAATGAAAAACTGTTTTTT. This encodes CASSQGVSATNEKLFF. The rearrangement joins TRBV4-1 to TRBJ1-4; D gene ambiguous. The CDR3 spans 16 residues. Germline assignment: CDR1 MGHRA and CDR2 YSYEKL. V was cut by 1 base and J by 0 bases, with 9 bases left in between.

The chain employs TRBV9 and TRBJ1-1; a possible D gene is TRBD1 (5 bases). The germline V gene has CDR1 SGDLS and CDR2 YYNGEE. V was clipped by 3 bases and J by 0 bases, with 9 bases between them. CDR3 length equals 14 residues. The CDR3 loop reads CASSAGRMNTEAFF. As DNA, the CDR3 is TGTGCCAGCAGCGCGGGACGGATGAACACTGAAGCTTTCTTT.

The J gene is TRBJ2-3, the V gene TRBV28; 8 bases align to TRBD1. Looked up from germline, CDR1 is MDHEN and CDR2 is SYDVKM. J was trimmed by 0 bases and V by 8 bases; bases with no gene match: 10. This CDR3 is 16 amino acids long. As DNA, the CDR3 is TGTGCCAGCGCCCGGACAGGGCTTACAAGCACAGATACGCAGTATTTT. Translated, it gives CASARTGLTSTDTQYF.

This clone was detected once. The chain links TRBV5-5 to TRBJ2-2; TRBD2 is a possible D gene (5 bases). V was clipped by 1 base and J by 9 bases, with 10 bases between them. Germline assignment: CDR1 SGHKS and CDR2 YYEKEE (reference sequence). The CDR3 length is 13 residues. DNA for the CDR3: TGTGCCAGCAGCTTGCAGGAGGATAGGGAGCTGTTTTTT. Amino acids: CASSLQEDRELFF. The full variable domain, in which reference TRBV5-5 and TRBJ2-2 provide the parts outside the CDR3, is DAGVTQSPTHLIKTRGQQVTLRCSPISGHKSVSWYQQVLGQGPQFIFQYYEKEERGRGNFPDRFSARQFPNYSSELNVNALLLGDSALYLCASSLQEDRELFFGEGSRLTVL.

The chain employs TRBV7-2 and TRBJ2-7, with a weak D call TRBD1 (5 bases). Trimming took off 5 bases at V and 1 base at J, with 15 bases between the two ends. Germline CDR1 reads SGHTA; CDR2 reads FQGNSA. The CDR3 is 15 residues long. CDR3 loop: CASSPQGMASYEQYF. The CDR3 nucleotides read TGTGCCAGCAGCCCGCAGGGTATGGCGTCCTACGAGCAGTACTTC.

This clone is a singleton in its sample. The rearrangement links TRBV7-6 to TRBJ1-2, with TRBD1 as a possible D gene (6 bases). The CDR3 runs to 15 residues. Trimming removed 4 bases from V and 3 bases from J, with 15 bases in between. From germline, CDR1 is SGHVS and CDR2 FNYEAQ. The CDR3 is CASSSQTGPHYGYTF. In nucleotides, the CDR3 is TGTGCCAGCAGCTCCCAGACAGGTCCTCACTATGGCTACACCTTC.

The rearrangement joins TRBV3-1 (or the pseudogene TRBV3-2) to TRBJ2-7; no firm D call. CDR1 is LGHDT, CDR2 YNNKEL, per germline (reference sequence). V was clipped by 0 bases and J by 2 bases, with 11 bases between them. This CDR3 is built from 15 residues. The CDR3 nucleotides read TGTGCCAGCAGCCAAGATCCTTCGTTGACCTACGAGCAGTACTTC. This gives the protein CASSQDPSLTYEQYF.